These 5 T cell receptor beta chains came from one sample sequenced in a study of vaccination and CD4 T cells after COVID-19. Treatment here: roughly 10-day PBMC culture with coronavirus spike peptide pools or control peptides (ViraFEST assay). CD4+ T-cell collection from the unexposed donor predated the COVID-19 pandemic (2011-2018). At the Johns Hopkins FTIC core, DNA taken from cultured CD4+ T cells was sequenced by way of the Oncomine TCR Beta short-read assay. Using the QIAamp micro DNA kit, genomic DNA was extracted from the CD4+ T cells that had been cultured. TCRdb itself ran the PCR reads through MiXCR, one entry per CDR3 protein. This table has 8,500 to 14,000 distinct CDR3 sequences, 40% appearing once. These receptors have no known antigen. Sequenced input: CD4+ T cells from blood, cultured in vitro. These receptors came from a human donor in good health.

J is TRBJ1-3 and V is TRBV20-1; TRBD1 might be the D (5 bases). This CDR3 contains 14 residues. The germline CDR1 and CDR2 sequences are DFQATT and SNEGSKA (reference sequence). The V end was cut by 1 base, the J end by 4 bases, with 11 bases between. DNA for the CDR3: TGCAGTGCTAGAGCGGGAGGGACCGGAAACACCATATATTTT. Protein: CSARAGGTGNTIYF.

The CDR3 coding sequence is TGTGCCAGTAGTATGAAGTGGGGCGGGAACCTCTTCTACACCTTC. Translated: CASSMKWGGNLFYTF. The chain combines TRBV19 with TRBJ1-2, with D tentatively TRBD1 (5 bases). This CDR3 spans 15 amino acids. Germline V gene sequence: CDR1 LNHDA, CDR2 SQIVND (reference sequence). The ends were cut back, 3 bases at V and 10 bases at J, with 21 bases in the middle.

This chain connects TRBV20-1 to TRBJ2-7, with 8 nucleotides matching TRBD2. The germline V gene encodes CDR1 DFQATT and CDR2 SNEGSKA (reference sequence). The V segment lost 6 bases and the J segment 4 bases; nucleotides outside the gene matches: 8. CDR3 size: 13 residues. CDR3 DNA: TGCAGTGCCGCGAGCGGGAGTGGTTACGAGCAGTACTTC. This codes for CSAASGSGYEQYF.

The chain employs TRBV19 and TRBJ1-5; no definite D call. Germline V gene lookup returns CDR1 LNHDA and CDR2 SQIVND (reference sequence). This CDR3 comprises 14 residues. Deletions cut 5 bases from V and 7 bases from J, with 15 bases between. In DNA form, the CDR3 reads TGTGCCAGTAGTTTCCCGAGGGTGGTCCAGCCCCAGCATTTT. It codes for CASSFPRVVQPQHF.

The V gene is TRBV19, the J gene TRBJ2-2; D perhaps matches TRBD1 (5 bases). CDR3 length equals 15 residues. V lost 3 bases, J lost 4 bases, and 12 bases lay in between. Germline CDR1 is LNHDA and CDR2 is SQIVND (reference sequence). This chain's CDR3 is CASSILRGTTGELFF. DNA of the CDR3: TGTGCCAGTAGTATTCTTAGGGGTACCACCGGGGAGCTGTTTTTT.